This TCR beta chain was identified during a study of T cell changes during pregnancy in multiple sclerosis. Germline V lookup: CDR1 SGHTA, CDR2 FQGNSA. The V end lost 6 bases, the J end lost 6 bases, and 12 bases lay between the germline ends. CDR3 length equals 13 residues. Using immunoSEQ multiplex PCR, the repertoire was profiled, and TCRdb retains in-frame clones only, with some absent. The sample has fewer than 100,000 clones, 93% seen once. Here the sequenced sample was peripheral blood, taken after pregnancy. The source of this sequence is a female donor in good health, enrolled as a control in a pregnancy study. This chain links TRBV7-2 with TRBJ1-5, with D unresolved. The CDR3 spells CASSLAEGQPQHF. The CDR3 region has the DNA TGTGCCAGCAGTCTGGCGGAGGGTCAGCCCCAGCATTTT.